This TCR beta chain was captured by sequencing in a study of cytomegalovirus exposure and HLA in healthy donors. Overall study context: Early released data had 80 million or so unique TCRs, all coming from HLA-typed donors. Researchers found that approximately 80% of under 450 genotyped donors fell within the Caucasian-associated ancestry cluster.

The donors were healthy bone marrow donors. Study observations and caveats: For most subjects, TCR beta sequences were reported to predict HLA-A and HLA-B alleles with accuracy.

Deletions cut 3 bases from V and 3 bases from J, with 20 bases between. The germline CDR1 and CDR2 sequences are LGHNA and YNFKEQ. CDR3 size: 17 residues. Both 60 Vbeta primers and 13 Jbeta primers went into the PCR. Produced via immunoSEQ multiplex PCR; TCRdb's table is partial and in-frame only. The data hold about 160,000 clones, with 68% observed a single time. This clone was seen just once. What it binds is unknown. This clonotype originated in a middle-aged man in good health and CMV-seronegative. Sequencing was done on a sample of PBMCs. The chain carries TRBV4-2 and TRBJ2-5; possible D gene TRBD1, 6 bases. The CDR3 loop is CASSQELRQVGKETQYF. Written as DNA, the CDR3 is TGTGCCAGCAGCCAGGAATTAAGACAGGTCGGAAAAGAGACCCAGTACTTC.